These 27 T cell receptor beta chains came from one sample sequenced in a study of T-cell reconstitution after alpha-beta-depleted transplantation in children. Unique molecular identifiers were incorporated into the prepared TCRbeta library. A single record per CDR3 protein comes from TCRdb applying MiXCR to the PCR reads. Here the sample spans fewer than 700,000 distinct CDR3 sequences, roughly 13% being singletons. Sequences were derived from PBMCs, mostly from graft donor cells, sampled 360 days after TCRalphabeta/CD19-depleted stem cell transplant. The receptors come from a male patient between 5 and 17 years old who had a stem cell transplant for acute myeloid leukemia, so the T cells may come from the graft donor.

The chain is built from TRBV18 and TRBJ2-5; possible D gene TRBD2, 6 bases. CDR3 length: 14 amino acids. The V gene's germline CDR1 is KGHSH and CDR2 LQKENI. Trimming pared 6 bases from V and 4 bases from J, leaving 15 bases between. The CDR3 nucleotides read TGTGCCAGCTCCGCCGGGAGAGGGGTAGAGACCCAGTACTTC. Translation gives CASSAGRGVETQYF.

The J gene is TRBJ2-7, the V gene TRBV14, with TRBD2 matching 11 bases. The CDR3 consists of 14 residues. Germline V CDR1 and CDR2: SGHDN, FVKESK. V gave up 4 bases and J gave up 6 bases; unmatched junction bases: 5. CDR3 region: CASSPTSGTLEQYF. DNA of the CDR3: TGTGCCAGCAGCCCGACTAGCGGGACACTCGAGCAGTACTTC.

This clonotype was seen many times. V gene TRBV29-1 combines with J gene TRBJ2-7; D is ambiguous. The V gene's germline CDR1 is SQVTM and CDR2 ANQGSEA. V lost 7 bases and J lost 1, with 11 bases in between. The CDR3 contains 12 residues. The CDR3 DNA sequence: TGCAGCGCCTCAACAGCGTCCTACGAGCAGTACTTC. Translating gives CSASTASYEQYF.

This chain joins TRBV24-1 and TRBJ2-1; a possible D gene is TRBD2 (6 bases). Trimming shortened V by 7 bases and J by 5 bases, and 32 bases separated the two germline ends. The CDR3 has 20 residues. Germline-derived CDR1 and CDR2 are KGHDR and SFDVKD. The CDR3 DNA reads TGTGCCACCAGCCCCAACCTGCCAGGGAGGAGTCCGGTTGGCAACAATGAGCAGTTCTTC. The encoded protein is CATSPNLPGRSPVGNNEQFF.

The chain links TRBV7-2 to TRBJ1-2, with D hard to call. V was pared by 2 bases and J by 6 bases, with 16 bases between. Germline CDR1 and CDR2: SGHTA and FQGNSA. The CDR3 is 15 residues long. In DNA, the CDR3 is TGTGCCAGCAGCTTATCTCGCGGGAAAACCGATGGCTACACCTTC. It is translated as CASSLSRGKTDGYTF.

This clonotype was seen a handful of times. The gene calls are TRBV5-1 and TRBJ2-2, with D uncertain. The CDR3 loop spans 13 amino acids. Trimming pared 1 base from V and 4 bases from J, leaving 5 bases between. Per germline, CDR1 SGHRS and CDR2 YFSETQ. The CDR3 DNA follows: TGCGCCAGCAGCTTGAGAGCCACCGGGGAGCTGTTTTTT. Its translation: CASSLRATGELFF.

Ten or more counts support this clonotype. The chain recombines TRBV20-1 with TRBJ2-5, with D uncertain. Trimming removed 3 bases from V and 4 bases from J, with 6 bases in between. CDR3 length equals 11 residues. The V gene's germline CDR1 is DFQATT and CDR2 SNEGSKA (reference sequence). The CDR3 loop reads CSARQPETQYF. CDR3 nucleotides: TGCAGTGCTAGGCAGCCAGAGACCCAGTACTTC.

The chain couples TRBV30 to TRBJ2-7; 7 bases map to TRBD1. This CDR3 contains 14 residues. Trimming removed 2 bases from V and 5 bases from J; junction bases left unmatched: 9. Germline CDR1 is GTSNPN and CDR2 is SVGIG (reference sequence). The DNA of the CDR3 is TGTGCCTGGAGTTCCCGGGACAGAATCGACGAGCAGTACTTC. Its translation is CAWSSRDRIDEQYF. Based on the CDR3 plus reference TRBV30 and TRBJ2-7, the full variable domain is SQTIHQWPATLVQPVGSPLSLECTVEGTSNPNLYWYRQAAGRGLQLLFYSVGIGQISSEVPQNLSASRPQDRQFILSSKKLLLSDSGFYLCAWSSRDRIDEQYFGPGTRLTVT.

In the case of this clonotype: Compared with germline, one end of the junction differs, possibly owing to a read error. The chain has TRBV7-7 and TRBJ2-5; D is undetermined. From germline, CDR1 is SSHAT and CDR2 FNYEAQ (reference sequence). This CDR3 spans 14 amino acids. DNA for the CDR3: TGTGCTAGCAGCTTAGCTTTGACAAGCGAGACCCAGTACTTC. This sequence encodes CASSLALTSETQYF.

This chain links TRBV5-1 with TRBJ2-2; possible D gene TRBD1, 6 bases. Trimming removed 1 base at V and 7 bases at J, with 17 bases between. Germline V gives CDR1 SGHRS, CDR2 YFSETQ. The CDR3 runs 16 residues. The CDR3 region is CASSLYSGQAFGELFF. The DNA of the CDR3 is TGCGCCAGCAGCTTGTATTCGGGACAAGCGTTCGGGGAGCTGTTTTTT. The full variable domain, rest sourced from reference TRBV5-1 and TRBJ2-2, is KAGVTQTPRYLIKTRGQQVTLSCSPISGHRSVSWYQQTPGQGLQFLFEYFSETQRNKGNFPGRFSGRQFSNSRSEMNVSTLELGDSALYLCASSLYSGQAFGELFFGEGSRLTVL.

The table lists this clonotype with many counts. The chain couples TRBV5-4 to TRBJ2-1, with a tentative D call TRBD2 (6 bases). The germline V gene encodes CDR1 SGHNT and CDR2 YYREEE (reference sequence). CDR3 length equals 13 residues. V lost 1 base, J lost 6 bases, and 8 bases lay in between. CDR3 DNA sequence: TGTGCCAGCAGCTTGCCCGGGAGCAATGAGCAGTTCTTC. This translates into CASSLPGSNEQFF.

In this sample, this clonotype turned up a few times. CDR3 bases: TGTGCCTGGAGTGTCGAATCCGGGACTAGCGGGTCGGAGTACGTC. Encoded protein: CAWSVESGTSGSEYV. The rearrangement uses TRBV30 and TRBJ2-7, with 12 positions matching TRBD2. V was pared by 0 bases and J by 11 bases, with 11 bases of the junction left unmatched. CDR1 GTSNPN and CDR2 SVGIG come from the germline V gene (reference sequence). This CDR3 is 15 amino acids long.

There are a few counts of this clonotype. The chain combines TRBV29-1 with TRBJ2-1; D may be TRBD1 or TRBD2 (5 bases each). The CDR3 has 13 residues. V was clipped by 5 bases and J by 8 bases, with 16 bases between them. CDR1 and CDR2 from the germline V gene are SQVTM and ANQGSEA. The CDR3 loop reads CSVLRGGVHEQFF. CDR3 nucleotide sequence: TGCAGCGTTCTGAGGGGTGGGGTCCATGAGCAGTTCTTC.

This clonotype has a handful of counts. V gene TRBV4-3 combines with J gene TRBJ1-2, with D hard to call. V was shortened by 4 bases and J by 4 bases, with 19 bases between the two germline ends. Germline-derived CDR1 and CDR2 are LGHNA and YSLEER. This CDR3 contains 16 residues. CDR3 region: CASSPPHGAGVYGYTF. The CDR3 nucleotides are TGCGCCAGCAGCCCCCCCCACGGAGCGGGAGTCTATGGCTACACCTTC.

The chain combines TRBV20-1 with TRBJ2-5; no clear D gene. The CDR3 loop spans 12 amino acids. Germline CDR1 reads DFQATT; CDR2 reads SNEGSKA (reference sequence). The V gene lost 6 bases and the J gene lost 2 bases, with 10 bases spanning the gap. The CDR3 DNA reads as TGCAGTGCCGAGTGGCGGCAAGAGACCCAGTACTTC. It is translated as CSAEWRQETQYF.

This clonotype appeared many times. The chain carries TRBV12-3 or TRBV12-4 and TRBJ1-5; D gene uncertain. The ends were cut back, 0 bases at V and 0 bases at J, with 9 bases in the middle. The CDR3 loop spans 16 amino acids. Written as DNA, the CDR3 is TGTGCCAGCAGTTTAGCGCTGGGAGTTAGCAATCAGCCCCAGCATTTT. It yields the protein CASSLALGVSNQPQHF.

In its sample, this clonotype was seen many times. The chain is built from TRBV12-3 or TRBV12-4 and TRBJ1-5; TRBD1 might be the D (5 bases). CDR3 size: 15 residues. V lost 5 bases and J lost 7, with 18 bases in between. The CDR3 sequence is CASSPRTPFGQPQHF. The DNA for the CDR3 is TGTGCCAGCAGTCCTCGGACACCTTTTGGACAGCCCCAGCATTTT.

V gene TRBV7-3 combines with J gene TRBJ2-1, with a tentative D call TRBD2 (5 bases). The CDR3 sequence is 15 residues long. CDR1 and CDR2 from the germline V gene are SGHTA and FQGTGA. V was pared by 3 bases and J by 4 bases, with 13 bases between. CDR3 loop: CASSFKSGLYNEQFF. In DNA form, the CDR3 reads TGTGCCAGCAGCTTTAAAAGCGGTCTTTACAATGAGCAGTTCTTC.

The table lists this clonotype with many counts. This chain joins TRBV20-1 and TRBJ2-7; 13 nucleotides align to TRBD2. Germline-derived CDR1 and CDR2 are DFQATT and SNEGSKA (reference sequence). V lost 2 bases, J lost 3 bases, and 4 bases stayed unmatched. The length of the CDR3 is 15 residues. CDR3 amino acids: CSARSGLAGVYEQYF. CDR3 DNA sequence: TGCAGTGCTAGATCCGGACTAGCGGGAGTCTACGAGCAGTACTTC.

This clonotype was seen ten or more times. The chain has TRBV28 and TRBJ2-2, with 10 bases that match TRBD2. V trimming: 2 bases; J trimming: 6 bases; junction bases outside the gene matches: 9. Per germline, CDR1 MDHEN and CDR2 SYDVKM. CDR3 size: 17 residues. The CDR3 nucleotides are TGTGCCAGCAGTTTACTCCGGCTAGCGGGAGCGGCCGGGGAGCTGTTTTTT. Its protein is CASSLLRLAGAAGELFF. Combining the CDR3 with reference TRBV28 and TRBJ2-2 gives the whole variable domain DVKVTQSSRYLVKRTGEKVFLECVQDMDHENMFWYRQDPGLGLRLIYFSYDVKMKEKGDIPEGYSVSREKKERFSLILESASTNQTSMYLCASSLLRLAGAAGELFFGEGSRLTVL.

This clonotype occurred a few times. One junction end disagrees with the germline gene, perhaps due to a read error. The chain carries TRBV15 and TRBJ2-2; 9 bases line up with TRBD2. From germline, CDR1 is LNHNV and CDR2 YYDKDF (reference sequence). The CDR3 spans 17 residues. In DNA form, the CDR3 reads TGTGCCACCAGCCGAAGGCTAGCGGGAAACTCCACCGGGGAGCTGGTTTTT. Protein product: CATSRRLAGNSTGELVF.

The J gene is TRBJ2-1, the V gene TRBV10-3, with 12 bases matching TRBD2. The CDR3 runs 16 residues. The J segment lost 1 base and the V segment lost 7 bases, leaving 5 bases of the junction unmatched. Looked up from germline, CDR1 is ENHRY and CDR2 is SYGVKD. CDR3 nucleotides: TGTGCCATCAAGGCTAGCGGGAGGGCTTCCTACAATGAGCAGTTCTTC. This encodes CAIKASGRASYNEQFF.

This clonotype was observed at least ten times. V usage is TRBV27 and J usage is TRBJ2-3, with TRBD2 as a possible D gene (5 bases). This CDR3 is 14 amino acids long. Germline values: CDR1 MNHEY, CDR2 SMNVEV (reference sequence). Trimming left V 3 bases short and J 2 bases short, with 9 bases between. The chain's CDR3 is CASSFGLFTDTQYF. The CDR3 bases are TGTGCCAGCAGTTTTGGACTCTTCACAGATACGCAGTATTTT.

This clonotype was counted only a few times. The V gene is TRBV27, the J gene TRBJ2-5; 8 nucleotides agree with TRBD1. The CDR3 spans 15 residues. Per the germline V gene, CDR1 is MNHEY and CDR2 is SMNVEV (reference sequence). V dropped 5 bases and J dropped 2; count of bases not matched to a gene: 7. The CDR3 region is CASSTDRAPQETQYF. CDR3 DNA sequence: TGTGCCAGCAGTACGGACAGGGCCCCTCAAGAGACCCAGTACTTC.

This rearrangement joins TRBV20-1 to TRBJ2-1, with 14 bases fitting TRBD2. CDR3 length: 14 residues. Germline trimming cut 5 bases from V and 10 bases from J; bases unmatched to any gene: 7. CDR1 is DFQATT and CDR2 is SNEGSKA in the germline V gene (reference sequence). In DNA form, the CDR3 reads TGCAGTGCTGATGGACTAGCGGGAGGTCGGGAGCAGTTCTTC. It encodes CSADGLAGGREQFF.

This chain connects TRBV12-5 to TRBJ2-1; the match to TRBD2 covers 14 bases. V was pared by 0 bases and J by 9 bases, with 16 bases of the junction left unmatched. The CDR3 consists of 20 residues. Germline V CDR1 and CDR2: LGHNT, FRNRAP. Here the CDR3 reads CASGLVRRLAGGLWCSEQFF. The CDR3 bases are TGTGCTAGTGGTTTGGTACGGAGACTAGCGGGAGGGCTTTGGTGTAGTGAGCAGTTCTTC.

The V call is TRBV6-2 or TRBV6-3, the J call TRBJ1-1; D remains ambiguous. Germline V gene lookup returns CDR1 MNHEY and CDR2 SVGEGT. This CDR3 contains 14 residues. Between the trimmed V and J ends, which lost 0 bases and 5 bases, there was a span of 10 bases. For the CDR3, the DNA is TGTGCCAGCAGTTACTCGACGACAAGAACTGAAGCTTTCTTT. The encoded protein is CASSYSTTRTEAFF.